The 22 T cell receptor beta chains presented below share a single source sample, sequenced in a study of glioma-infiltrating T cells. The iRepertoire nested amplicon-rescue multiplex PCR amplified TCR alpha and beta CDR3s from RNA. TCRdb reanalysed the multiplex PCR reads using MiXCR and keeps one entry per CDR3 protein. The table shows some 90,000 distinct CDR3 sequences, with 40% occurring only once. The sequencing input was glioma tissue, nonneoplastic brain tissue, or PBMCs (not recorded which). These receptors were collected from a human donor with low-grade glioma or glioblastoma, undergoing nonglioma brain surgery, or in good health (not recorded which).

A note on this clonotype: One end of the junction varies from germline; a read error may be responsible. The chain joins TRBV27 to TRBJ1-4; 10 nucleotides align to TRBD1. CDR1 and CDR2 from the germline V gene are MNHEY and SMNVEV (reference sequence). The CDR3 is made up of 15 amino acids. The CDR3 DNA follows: TGTGCCAGCAGTTCGAAGGGACAGGGGTATGAAAAACTGTCTTTT. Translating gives CASSSKGQGYEKLSF.

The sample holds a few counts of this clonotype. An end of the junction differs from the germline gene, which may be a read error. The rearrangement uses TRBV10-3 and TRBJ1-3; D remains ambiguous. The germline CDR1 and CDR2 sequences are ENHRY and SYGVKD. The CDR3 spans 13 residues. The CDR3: CAIRAGSGNTIYF. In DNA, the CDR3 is TGTGCCATCAGGGCAGGATCTGGGAACACCATATATTTT.

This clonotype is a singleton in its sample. The CDR3 here is CASSSMGERQETQYF. The CDR3 nucleotides read TGTGCCAGCAGTTCAATGGGGGAGCGGCAAGAGACCCAGTACTTC. V is TRBV28 and J is TRBJ2-5, with D perhaps being TRBD1 or TRBD2 (5 bases each). Germline CDR1 reads MDHEN; CDR2 reads SYDVKM. The CDR3 contains 15 residues. The V gene lost 4 bases and the J gene lost 2 bases, with 14 bases spanning the gap.

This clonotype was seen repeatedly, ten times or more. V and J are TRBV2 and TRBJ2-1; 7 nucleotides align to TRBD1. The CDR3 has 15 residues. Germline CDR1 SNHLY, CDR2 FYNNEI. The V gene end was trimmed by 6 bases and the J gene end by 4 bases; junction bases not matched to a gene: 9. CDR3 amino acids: CASRALRDRYNEQFF. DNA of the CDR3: TGTGCCAGCAGAGCCCTCCGGGACAGATACAATGAGCAGTTCTTC.

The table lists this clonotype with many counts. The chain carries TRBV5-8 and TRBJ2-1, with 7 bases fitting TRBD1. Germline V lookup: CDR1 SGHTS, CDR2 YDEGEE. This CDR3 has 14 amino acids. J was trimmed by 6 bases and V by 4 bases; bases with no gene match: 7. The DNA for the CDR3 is TGTGCCAGCAGCCTAAGGGGGCCGGTCAATGAGCAGTTCTTC. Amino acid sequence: CASSLRGPVNEQFF.

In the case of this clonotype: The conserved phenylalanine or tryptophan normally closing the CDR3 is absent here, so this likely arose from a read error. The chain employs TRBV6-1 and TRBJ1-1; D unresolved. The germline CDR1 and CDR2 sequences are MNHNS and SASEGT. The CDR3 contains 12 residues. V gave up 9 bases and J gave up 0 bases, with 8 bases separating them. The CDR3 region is CARGRMNTEAFL. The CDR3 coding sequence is TGTGCCAGAGGACGAATGAACACTGAAGCTTTCCTT.

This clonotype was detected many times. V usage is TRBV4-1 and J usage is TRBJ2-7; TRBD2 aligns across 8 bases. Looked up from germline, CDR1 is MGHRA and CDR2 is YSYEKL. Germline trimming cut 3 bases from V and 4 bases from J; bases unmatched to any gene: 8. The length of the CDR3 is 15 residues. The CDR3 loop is CASSQTTGGYYEQYF. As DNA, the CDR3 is TGCGCCAGCAGCCAGACGACGGGGGGGTATTACGAGCAGTACTTC.

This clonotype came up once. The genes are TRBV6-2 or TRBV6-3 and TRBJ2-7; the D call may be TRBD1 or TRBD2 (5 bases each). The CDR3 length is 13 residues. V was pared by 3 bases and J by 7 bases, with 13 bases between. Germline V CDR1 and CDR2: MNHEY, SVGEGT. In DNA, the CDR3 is TGTGCCAGCAGTTATGTGGGACCCAATGAGCAGTACTTC. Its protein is CASSYVGPNEQYF.

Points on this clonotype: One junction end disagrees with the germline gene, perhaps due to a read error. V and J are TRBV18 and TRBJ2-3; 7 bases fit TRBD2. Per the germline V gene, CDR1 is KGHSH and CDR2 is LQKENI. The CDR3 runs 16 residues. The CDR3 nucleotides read TGTGCCAGCTCACTCCGGGGGGAAACCTACACAGATATGCAGTATTTT. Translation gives CASSLRGETYTDMQYF. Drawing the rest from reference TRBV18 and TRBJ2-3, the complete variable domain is NAGVMQNPRHLVRRRGQEARLRCSPMKGHSHVYWYRQLPEEGLKFMVYLQKENIIDESGMPKERFSAEFPKEGPSILRIQQVVRGDSAAYFCASSLRGETYTDMQYFGPGTRLTVL.

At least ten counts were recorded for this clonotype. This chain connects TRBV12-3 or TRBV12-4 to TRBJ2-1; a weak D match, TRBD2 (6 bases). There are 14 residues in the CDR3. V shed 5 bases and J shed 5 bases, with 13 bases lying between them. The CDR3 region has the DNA TGTGCCAGCAGTCGACTAGAAAGGGACAATGAGCAGTTCTTC. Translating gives CASSRLERDNEQFF.

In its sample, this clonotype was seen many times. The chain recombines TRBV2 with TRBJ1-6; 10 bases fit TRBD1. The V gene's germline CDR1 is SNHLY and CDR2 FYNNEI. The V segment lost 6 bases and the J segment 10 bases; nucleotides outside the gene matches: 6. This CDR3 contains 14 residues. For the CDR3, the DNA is TGTGCCAGCAGGCCCGGGACAGGGGTCTCACCCCTCCACTTT. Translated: CASRPGTGVSPLHF.

CDR3 bases: TGTGCCAGCAGTTTAGGCAGGGGGCCATATGAGCAGTTCTTC. Encoded protein: CASSLGRGPYEQFF. This chain joins TRBV28 and TRBJ2-1, with TRBD1 matching 8 bases. Germline assignment: CDR1 MDHEN and CDR2 SYDVKM. The CDR3 covers 14 residues. J lost 8 bases, V lost 2 bases, and 5 bases had no gene match.

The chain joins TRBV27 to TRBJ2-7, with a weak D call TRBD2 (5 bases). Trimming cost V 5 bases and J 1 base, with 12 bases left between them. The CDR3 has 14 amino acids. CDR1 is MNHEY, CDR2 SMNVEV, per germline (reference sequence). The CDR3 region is CASSARRESYEQYF. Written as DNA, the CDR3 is TGTGCCAGCAGTGCCAGACGGGAATCCTACGAGCAGTACTTC.

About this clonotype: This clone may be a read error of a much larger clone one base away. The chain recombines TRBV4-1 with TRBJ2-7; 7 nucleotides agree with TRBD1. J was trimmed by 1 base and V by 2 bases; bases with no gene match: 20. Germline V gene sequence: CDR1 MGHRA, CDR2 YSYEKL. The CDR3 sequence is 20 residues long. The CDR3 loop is CASSQFNIKGARGKSYEQYF. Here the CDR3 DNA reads TGCGCCAGCAGCCAATTTAATATCAAGGGGGCTAGAGGGAAATCCTACGAGCAGTACTTC.

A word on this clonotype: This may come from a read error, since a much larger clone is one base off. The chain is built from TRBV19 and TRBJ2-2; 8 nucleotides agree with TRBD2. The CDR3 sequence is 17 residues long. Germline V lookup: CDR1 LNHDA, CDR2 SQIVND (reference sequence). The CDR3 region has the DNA TGTGCCAGTGGTATGGGGCGTCGGGGGGGTGACACCGGGGAGCTGTTTTTT. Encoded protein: CASGMGRRGGDTGELFF. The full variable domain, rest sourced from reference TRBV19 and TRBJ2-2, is DGGITQSPKYLFRKEGQNVTLSCEQNLNHDAMYWYRQDPGQGLRLIYYSQIVNDFQKGDIAEGYSVSREKKESFPLTVTSAQKNPTAFYLCASGMGRRGGDTGELFFGEGSRLTVL.

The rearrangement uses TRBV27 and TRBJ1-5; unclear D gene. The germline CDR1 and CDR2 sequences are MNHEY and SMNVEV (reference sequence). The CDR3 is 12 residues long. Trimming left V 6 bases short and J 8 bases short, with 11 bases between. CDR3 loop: CASRTGGEPQHF. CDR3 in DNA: TGTGCCAGCAGAACTGGAGGTGAGCCCCAGCATTTT.

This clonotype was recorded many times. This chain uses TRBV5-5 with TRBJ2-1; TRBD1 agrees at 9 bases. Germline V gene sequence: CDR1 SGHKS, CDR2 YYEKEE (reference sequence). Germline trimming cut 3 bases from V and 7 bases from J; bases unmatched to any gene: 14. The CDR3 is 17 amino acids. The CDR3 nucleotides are TGTGCCAGCAGCTCCGGGGGCGGGACAGGGCGGGGAAATGAGCAGTTCTTC. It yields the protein CASSSGGGTGRGNEQFF.

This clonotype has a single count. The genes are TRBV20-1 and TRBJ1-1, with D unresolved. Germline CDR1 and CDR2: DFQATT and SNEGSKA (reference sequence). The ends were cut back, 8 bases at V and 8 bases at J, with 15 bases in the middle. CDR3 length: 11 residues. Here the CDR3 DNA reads TGCAGTCACGGACGAGGTCCCGAAGCTTTCTTT. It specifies CSHGRGPEAFF.

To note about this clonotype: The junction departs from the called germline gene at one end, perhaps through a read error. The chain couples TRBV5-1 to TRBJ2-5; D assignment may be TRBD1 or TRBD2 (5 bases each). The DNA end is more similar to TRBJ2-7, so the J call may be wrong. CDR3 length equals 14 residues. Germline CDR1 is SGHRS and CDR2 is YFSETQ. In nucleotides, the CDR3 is TGCGCCAACAGCTTGTTACCGGGGACGTACGAGCAGTACTTC. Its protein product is CANSLLPGTYEQYF.

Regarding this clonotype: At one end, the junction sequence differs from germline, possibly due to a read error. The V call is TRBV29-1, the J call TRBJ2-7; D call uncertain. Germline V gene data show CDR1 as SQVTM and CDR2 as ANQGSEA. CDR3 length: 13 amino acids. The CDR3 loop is CSGTASEGYKQHF. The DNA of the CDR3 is TGCAGCGGGACCGCGAGTGAAGGCTACAAGCAGCACTTC.

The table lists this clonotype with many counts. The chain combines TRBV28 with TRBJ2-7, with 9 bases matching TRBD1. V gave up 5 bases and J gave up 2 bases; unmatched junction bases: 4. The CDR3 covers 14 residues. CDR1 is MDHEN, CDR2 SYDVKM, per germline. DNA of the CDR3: TGTGCCAGCAGTGCGGGGGACAGGGCCTACGAGCAGTACTTC. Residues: CASSAGDRAYEQYF.

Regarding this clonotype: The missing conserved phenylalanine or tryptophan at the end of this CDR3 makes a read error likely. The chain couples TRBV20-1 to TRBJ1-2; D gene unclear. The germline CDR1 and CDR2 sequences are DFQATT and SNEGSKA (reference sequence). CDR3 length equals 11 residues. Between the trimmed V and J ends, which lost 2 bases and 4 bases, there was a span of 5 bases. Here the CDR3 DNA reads TGCAGTGCTAGACACGGCTATGGCTACACCCTC. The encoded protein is CSARHGYGYTL.